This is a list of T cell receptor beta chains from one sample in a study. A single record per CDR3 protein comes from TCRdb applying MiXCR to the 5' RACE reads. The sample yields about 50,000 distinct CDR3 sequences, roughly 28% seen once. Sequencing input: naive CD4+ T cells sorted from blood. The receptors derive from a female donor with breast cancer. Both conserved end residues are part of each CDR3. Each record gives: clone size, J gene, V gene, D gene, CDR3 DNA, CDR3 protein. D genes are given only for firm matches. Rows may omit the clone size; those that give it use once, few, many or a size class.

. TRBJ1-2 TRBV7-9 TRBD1 TGTGCCAGCAGGCCTACCGGGACAGGGAACCGCGGCTACACCTTC CASRPTGTGNRGYTF
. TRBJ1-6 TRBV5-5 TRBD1 TGTGCCAGCAGCAGACAGGGGTCTAGCAATTCACCCCTCCACTTT CASSRQGSSNSPLHF
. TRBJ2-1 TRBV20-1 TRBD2 TGCAGTGCTAGAAGGCTAGCGGGAGGAGGCTCCTACAATGTGCAGTTCTTC CSARRLAGGGSYNVQFF
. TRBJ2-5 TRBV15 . TGTGCCACCAGCAGAGATCAGGGGGAGACCCAGTACTTC CATSRDQGETQYF
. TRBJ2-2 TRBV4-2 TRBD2 TGTGCCAGCAGCATTGGACTAGCGGAGAGAGGCGGGGAGCTGTTTTTT CASSIGLAERGGELFF
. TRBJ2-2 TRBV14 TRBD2 TGTGCCAGCAGCGGAGTTTTGGGACTAGCGAACACCGGGGAGCTGTTTTTT CASSGVLGLANTGELFF
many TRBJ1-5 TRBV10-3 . TGTGCCATCAGTGAGGGGAAAGGGCAGACTAGCAATCAGCCCCAGCATTTT CAISEGKGQTSNQPQHF
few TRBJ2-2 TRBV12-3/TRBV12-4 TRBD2 TGTGCCAGCATCGTAGCGGGAGTTCCCGGGGAGCTGTTTTTT CASIVAGVPGELFF
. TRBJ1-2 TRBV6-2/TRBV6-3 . TGTGCCAGCAGGAACTATGGCTACACCTTC CASRNYGYTF
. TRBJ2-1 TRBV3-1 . TGTGCCAGCAGTAAAATTTTCAATGAGCAGTTCTTC CASSKIFNEQFF
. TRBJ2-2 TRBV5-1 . TGCGCCAGCAGCTTGATTACTAGCGGGGAGCTGTTTTTT CASSLITSGELFF
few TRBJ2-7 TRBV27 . TGTGCCAGCAGTTTACCCTACTCCTACGAGCAGTACTTC CASSLPYSYEQYF
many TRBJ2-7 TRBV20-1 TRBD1 TGCAGTGCCAACGGGCATCAGGGACAGGGGAAGTACGAGCAGTACTTC CSANGHQGQGKYEQYF
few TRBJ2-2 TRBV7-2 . TGTGCCAGCAGCTTATACGGGGGCTTGGGGTCCCCCGGGGAGCTGTTTTTT CASSLYGGLGSPGELFF
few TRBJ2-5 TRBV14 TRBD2 TGTGCCAGCAGCCTGTGGACTAGCGGGCGCCAAGAGACCCAGTACTTC CASSLWTSGRQETQYF
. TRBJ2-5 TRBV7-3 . TGTGCCAGCAGTCACGGTCCCCGGGCACTCCAAGAGACCCAGTACTTC CASSHGPRALQETQYF
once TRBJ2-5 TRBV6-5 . TGTGCCAGCACCCTGCGGGAGACCCAGTACTTC CASTLRETQYF
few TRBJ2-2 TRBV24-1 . TGTGCCACCAGTGATCCCCCGGAGGGGCGTGACACCGGGGAGCTGTTTTTT CATSDPPEGRDTGELFF
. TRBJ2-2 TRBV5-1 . TGCGCCAGCAGCTTGGGGTCAGACGGGGAGCTGTTTTTT CASSLGSDGELFF
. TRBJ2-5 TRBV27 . TGTGCCAGCAGTCGCAGGGGCCAAGAGACCCAGTACTTC CASSRRGQETQYF
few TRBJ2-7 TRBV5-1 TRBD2 TGCGCCAGCAGCGGCGGGGGGGCAAGGACCTACGAGCAGTACTTC CASSGGGARTYEQYF
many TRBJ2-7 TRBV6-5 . TGTGCCAGCAGTTTGAGTCCGGCAATCTCCTACGAGCAGTACTTC CASSLSPAISYEQYF
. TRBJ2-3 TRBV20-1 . TGCGGTGGTGAGATTCAGGGAGAATCCACAGATACGCAGTATTTT CGGEIQGESTDTQYF
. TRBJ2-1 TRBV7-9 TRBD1 TGTGCCAGCAGCTTAGCCCGGACAGGGGACAATGAGCAGTTCTTC CASSLARTGDNEQFF
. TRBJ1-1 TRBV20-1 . TGCAGTGCTAGAGATCTACGCAAGGGGCAAGTCGCGGAAGCTTTCTTT CSARDLRKGQVAEAFF
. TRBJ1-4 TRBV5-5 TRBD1 TGTGCCAGCAGCTGGCCAAGACAGGGCCGAAAACTGTTTTTT CASSWPRQGRKLFF
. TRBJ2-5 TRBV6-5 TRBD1 TGTGCCAGCAGTTACCAGGTGACAGGGTATCAAGAGACCCAGTACTTC CASSYQVTGYQETQYF
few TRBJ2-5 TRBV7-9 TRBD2 TGTGCCAGCAGCATCGGGACTAGCGGGGAAGAGACCCAGTACTTC CASSIGTSGEETQYF
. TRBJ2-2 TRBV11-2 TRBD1 TGTGCCAGCAGCTTGAGGAGGCAGGGGGCGGGCACCGGGGAGCTGTTTTTT CASSLRRQGAGTGELFF
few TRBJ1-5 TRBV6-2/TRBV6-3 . TGTGCCAGCAGTAAAAGACAGCCTCTCCGCCCCGGTCAGCCCCAGCATTTT CASSKRQPLRPGQPQHF
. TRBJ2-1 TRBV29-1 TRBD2 TGCAGCGTTGATAATTCCGGGACTAGCGGGAACAATGAGCAGTTCTTC CSVDNSGTSGNNEQFF
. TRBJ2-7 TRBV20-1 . TGCAGTGCTAGAGTCGGCAATACCCCCTACGAGCAGTACTTC CSARVGNTPYEQYF
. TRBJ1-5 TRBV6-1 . TGTGCCAGCAGTGAAGGGACAGCTATACAGCCCCAGCATTTT CASSEGTAIQPQHF
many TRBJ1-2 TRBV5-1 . TGCGCCAGCAGCCGATGGGAGGCGGGCTATGGCTACACCTTC CASSRWEAGYGYTF
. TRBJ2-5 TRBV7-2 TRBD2 TGTGCCAGCAGCCGGACTAGCGGGAGGGTGGAGACCCAGTACTTC CASSRTSGRVETQYF
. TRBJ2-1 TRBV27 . TGTGCCAGCAGTTTAGGGGGGAACCCATACAATGAGCAGTTCTTC CASSLGGNPYNEQFF
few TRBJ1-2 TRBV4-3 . TGCGCCAGCAGCCAAAACAGGGCAGGGGGCTACACCTTC CASSQNRAGGYTF
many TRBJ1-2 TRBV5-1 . TGCGCCAGCAGCTTAGGAAACTATGGCTACACCTTC CASSLGNYGYTF
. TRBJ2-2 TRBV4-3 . TGCGCCAGCAGCCAAAGAATCGGGGAGCTGTTTTTT CASSQRIGELFF
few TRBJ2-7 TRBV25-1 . TGTGCCAGCACGGGTTCTATCTTCTACGAGCAGTACTTC CASTGSIFYEQYF
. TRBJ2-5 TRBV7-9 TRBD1 TGTGCCAGCAGTGGCGCCCGGGACAGGGATCAAGAGACCCAGTACTTC CASSGARDRDQETQYF
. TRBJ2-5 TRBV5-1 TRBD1 TGCGCCAGCAGCTTGGGCCCGACAGGGGGCCGGTACTTC CASSLGPTGGRYF
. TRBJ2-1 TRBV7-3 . TGTGCCAGCAGCTTAGCACACTGGCACCCCTCCTACAATGAGCAGTTCTTC CASSLAHWHPSYNEQFF
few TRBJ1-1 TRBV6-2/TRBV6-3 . TGTGCCAGCAGTTATTCATCCGGTGTTATGAACACTGAAGCTTTCTTT CASSYSSGVMNTEAFF
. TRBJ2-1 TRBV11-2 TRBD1 TGTGCCAGCAGCTTATCGGACAGGGGGGGCAATGAGCAGTTCTTC CASSLSDRGGNEQFF
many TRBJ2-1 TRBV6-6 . TGTGCCAGCAGTTACTCCGGGGACCGCGGTGAGCAGTTCTTC CASSYSGDRGEQFF
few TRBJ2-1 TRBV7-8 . TGTGCCAGCAGCTCCCCGGGGATTCCCCCGCTCGATGAGCAGTTCTTC CASSSPGIPPLDEQFF
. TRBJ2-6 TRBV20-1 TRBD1 TGCAGTGCACCCGTGACAGGGGGCGCGGGGGGGGCCAACGTCCTGACTTTC CSAPVTGGAGGANVLTF
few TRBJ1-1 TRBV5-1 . TGCGCCAGCACAAGTCTAGCGGGGGTGAACACTGAAGCTTTCTTT CASTSLAGVNTEAFF
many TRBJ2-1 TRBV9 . TGTGCCAGCAGCGTAGGAAGTTTGGGTAACAATGAGCAGTTCTTC CASSVGSLGNNEQFF